The clone carrying this T cell receptor beta chain was detected once. The CDR3 spans 14 residues. The ends lost 3 bases at V and 5 bases at J; junction bases unmatched: 5. Germline V CDR1 and CDR2: SGHVS, FNYEAQ. The sample comes from a study of technical replicates of blood from several donors. Clones were read by immunoSEQ multiplex PCR, and TCRdb kept only the in-frame ones, dropping some. The table includes about 89,000 clones, over 85% detected once. This sequence was found in a human donor in good health. V usage is TRBV7-6 and J usage is TRBJ2-5; 8 bases are a match to TRBD1. The specimen sequenced was T cells isolated from PBMCs. Here the CDR3 reads CASSLAGGGETQYF. CDR3 DNA sequence: TGTGCCAGCAGCTTGGCAGGGGGCGGGGAGACCCAGTACTTC.